These 13 T cell receptor beta chains originate from one sample sequenced in a study of PD-1 blockade in classical Hodgkin lymphoma. Time point denoted: cycle 4 day 1 (C4D1), after 5 to 7 weeks of nivolumab. Every patient had relapsed following autologous stem cell transplantation, and cohorts differed in brentuximab vedotin exposure. From thawed PBMCs, CD4+ T cells were purified using magnetic negative selection. This table comes from immunoSEQ multiplex PCR, and its TCRdb copy is limited to in-frame clones, with some not included. The repertoire has tens of thousands of clones, about 85% of them found once; the top ten carry approximately 2.6%. The sample here was CD4+ T cells from blood, taken before the fourth cycle of nivolumab. These receptors all stem from a human donor with classical Hodgkin lymphoma.

This rearrangement joins TRBV6-6 to TRBJ2-2, with 9 bases identical to TRBD2. This CDR3 contains 15 residues. Trimming took 5 bases from V and 2 from J; bases not matched to a gene: 3. Germline-derived CDR1 and CDR2 are MNHNY and SVGAGI (reference sequence). The CDR3 DNA reads TGTGCCAGCAGTCTAGCGGGGACTAACACCGGGGAGCTGTTTTTT. Translation gives CASSLAGTNTGELFF.

The rearrangement links TRBV28 to TRBJ2-3; unclear D gene. The CDR3 has 17 amino acids. Germline CDR1 and CDR2: MDHEN and SYDVKM. Trimming stripped 1 base from V and 2 bases from J, with 16 bases between. The chain's CDR3 is CASSLSLPRSTTDTQYF. The CDR3 DNA follows: TGTGCCAGCAGTTTATCCCTCCCTAGGTCCACCACAGATACGCAGTATTTT.

A single count supports this clone. CDR3 sequence: CASSLGGTGNTEAFF. DNA of the CDR3: TGTGCCAGCAGCTTAGGAGGGACGGGGAACACTGAAGCTTTCTTT. This chain connects TRBV13 to TRBJ1-1; perhaps TRBD1 as D (5 bases). Trimming left V 0 bases short and J 1 base short, with 9 bases between. This CDR3 has 15 residues. CDR1 and CDR2 from the germline V gene are PRHDT and FYEKMQ (reference sequence).

V usage is TRBV11-3 and J usage is TRBJ2-1; D not resolved. CDR1 and CDR2 from the germline V gene are SGHNT and YENEEA. CDR3 size: 13 residues. The germline V and J ends were trimmed by 5 bases and 7 bases, with 12 bases remaining between them. Here the CDR3 DNA reads TGTGCCAGCAGCCGCCTGGAGTCAAATGAGCAGTTCTTC. Its protein is CASSRLESNEQFF.

The chain links TRBV11-2 to TRBJ1-2; the D is unclear. Trimming took 8 bases from V and 7 from J, leaving 17 bases between them. CDR3 length: 13 amino acids. CDR1 is SGHAT and CDR2 is FQNNGV in the germline V gene. DNA of the CDR3: TGTGCCAGCGGAGGACGGGTGATGGGTGGCTACACCTTC. This sequence encodes CASGGRVMGGYTF.

The chain carries TRBV10-1 and TRBJ2-3; tentatively, D is TRBD2 (6 bases). The CDR3 extends over 13 amino acids. Trimming pared 10 bases from V and 4 bases from J, leaving 15 bases between. The germline V gene has CDR1 WNHNN and CDR2 SYGVQD (reference sequence). For the CDR3, the DNA is TGCGCCACCCCGGGGAGGAGTCCAGATACGCAGTATTTT. The encoded protein is CATPGRSPDTQYF.

V gene TRBV5-4 combines with J gene TRBJ2-5; 9 nucleotides agree with TRBD2. CDR1 is SGHNT and CDR2 is YYREEE in the germline V gene (reference sequence). V lost 0 bases, J lost 2 bases, and 5 bases stayed unmatched. This CDR3 has 16 residues. The CDR3: CASSLGLAGLQETQYF. The CDR3 bases are TGTGCCAGCAGCTTGGGGCTAGCGGGGTTACAAGAGACCCAGTACTTC.

V is TRBV27 and J is TRBJ2-3, with 11 bases fitting TRBD2. In germline, CDR1 is MNHEY, CDR2 SMNVEV (reference sequence). V shed 6 bases, J shed 5 bases, and the junction held 13 bases outside the gene matches. The CDR3 contains 17 residues. Here the CDR3 reads CASSPISLAGVLDTQYF. CDR3 DNA sequence: TGTGCCAGCAGCCCCATCTCACTAGCGGGGGTCCTAGATACGCAGTATTTT.

The rearrangement links TRBV27 to TRBJ2-6; unclear D gene. Trimming took off 5 bases at V and 2 bases at J, with 4 bases between the two ends. Germline V lookup: CDR1 MNHEY, CDR2 SMNVEV (reference sequence). CDR3 length equals 13 residues. CDR3: CASSRPGANVLTF. In DNA, the CDR3 is TGTGCCAGCAGTCGCCCTGGGGCCAACGTCCTGACTTTC.

V and J are TRBV2 and TRBJ2-2, with D perhaps TRBD2 (5 bases). From germline, CDR1 is SNHLY and CDR2 FYNNEI. The CDR3 totals 15 residues. Trimming removed 6 bases from V and 0 bases from J, with 11 bases in between. CDR3: CASRLLDANTGELFF. The CDR3 coding sequence is TGTGCCAGCAGACTACTAGACGCGAACACCGGGGAGCTGTTTTTT.

The V and J genes are TRBV18 and TRBJ1-1, with 7 bases aligning to TRBD1. V trimming: 6 bases; J trimming: 8 bases; junction bases outside the gene matches: 12. The length of the CDR3 is 14 residues. Germline values: CDR1 KGHSH, CDR2 LQKENI. The CDR3 DNA follows: TGTGCCAGCTCCCCCCGGGACAGCCGCTCAGAAGCTTTCTTT. Protein sequence: CASSPRDSRSEAFF. Combining the CDR3 with reference TRBV18 and TRBJ1-1 gives the whole variable domain NAGVMQNPRHLVRRRGQEARLRCSPMKGHSHVYWYRQLPEEGLKFMVYLQKENIIDESGMPKERFSAEFPKEGPSILRIQQVVRGDSAAYFCASSPRDSRSEAFFGQGTRLTVV.

This chain connects TRBV7-6 to TRBJ1-3; D perhaps matches TRBD1 (6 bases). V was trimmed by 5 bases and J by 0 bases, leaving 17 bases between them. This CDR3 region has 17 residues. Germline assignment: CDR1 SGHVS and CDR2 FNYEAQ. CDR3 nucleotides: TGTGCCAGCAGCACTAGGTGGGGGCTCCACTCTGGAAACACCATATATTTT. Translated, it gives CASSTRWGLHSGNTIYF.

This rearrangement joins TRBV2 to TRBJ1-2; perhaps TRBD1 as D (5 bases). Trimming pared 2 bases from V and 8 bases from J, leaving 30 bases between. Germline loops: CDR1 SNHLY, CDR2 FYNNEI. This CDR3 is built from 19 residues. CDR3 sequence: CASSESPIDSLVIVRGYTF. The CDR3 DNA follows: TGTGCCAGCAGTGAAAGCCCTATTGACAGTCTGGTCATAGTACGGGGCTACACCTTC.